A selection of T cell receptor beta chains follows, all from one sample in a study of cytomegalovirus exposure and HLA in healthy donors. Using immunoSEQ multiplex PCR, the repertoire was profiled, and TCRdb retains in-frame clones only, with some absent. Counted here are more than 50,000 clones, 75% to 80% occurring once; the ten biggest clones make up more than 2.5%. What was sequenced was PBMCs. Source of these receptors: a female donor in good health and CMV-seronegative. Both conserved end residues are part of each CDR3. A D gene is named only where the DNA matches it firmly. A clone size is listed for some rows: how often the clone was seen (once, few, many), or a class if it is expanded.

>TRBV5-1|TRBJ2-7|TRBD1|14|NA
TGCGCCAGCAGCTTGAAGGGGGCCGCCTACGAGCAGTACTTC
CASSLKGAAYEQYF
>TRBV29-1|TRBJ1-2|NA|15|NA
TGCAGCGTTGAAGAGGAGGGACTTACTAACTATGGCTACACCTTC
CSVEEEGLTNYGYTF
>TRBV11-2|TRBJ2-7|TRBD2|15|NA
TGTGCCAGCAGAATTAGCGGGAGAGGTTCCTACGAGCAGTACTTC
CASRISGRGSYEQYF
>TRBV2|TRBJ2-7|TRBD1|14|once
TGTGCCAGCACTTTCGGGACAGCGAACTACGAGCAGTACTTC
CASTFGTANYEQYF
>TRBV7-3|TRBJ2-3|TRBD2|14|NA
TGTGCCAGCAGCTTGGGACTAGCGGAAGATACGCAGTATTTT
CASSLGLAEDTQYF
>TRBV9|TRBJ2-5|TRBD1|14|NA
TGTGCCAGCAGCGTAGCGGGACAGGGTTCGGCCCAGTACTTC
CASSVAGQGSAQYF
>TRBV19|TRBJ2-3|TRBD1|14|NA
TGTGCCAGCACGACAGGGACGACCACAGATACGCAGTATTTT
CASTTGTTTDTQYF
>TRBV18|TRBJ2-7|NA|13|NA
TGTGCCAGCTCACCGGGGGCAGGGGACGAGCAGTACTTC
CASSPGAGDEQYF
>TRBV4-2|TRBJ2-5|TRBD2|15|NA
TGTGCCAGCAGCCAAGAGTCTGGACTAGAAGAGACCCAGTACTTC
CASSQESGLEETQYF
>TRBV6-5|TRBJ2-7|NA|14|NA
TGTGCCAGCAACCTGAATTCCGCAGGCCCCCGACAGTACTTC
CASNLNSAGPRQYF
>TRBV27|TRBJ1-1|NA|15|NA
TGTGCCAGCAGTTCCCCCGGACAGACAAGCACTGAAGCTTTCTTT
CASSSPGQTSTEAFF
>TRBV6-6|TRBJ1-2|TRBD1|14|few
TGTGCCAGCAGGTCCAGGGGGCGCGTCTATGGCTACACCTTC
CASRSRGRVYGYTF
>TRBV28|TRBJ2-7|NA|14|NA
TGTGCCAGCATCCCACAGGGAAGGAGCTACGAGCAGTACTTC
CASIPQGRSYEQYF
>TRBV6-6|TRBJ1-1|NA|12|medium-sized
TGTGCCAGCAGTGACCGGGACACTGAAGCTTTCTTT
CASSDRDTEAFF
>TRBV10-3|TRBJ2-2|TRBD2|16|NA
TGTGCCATCATGGATAGCGGGGGGGGAAACACCGGGGAGCTGTTTTTT
CAIMDSGGGNTGELFF
>TRBV6-1|TRBJ2-7|TRBD2|15|NA
TGTGCCAGCAGTGAAGTGCTTGGGGGGGTTTACGAGCAGTACTTC
CASSEVLGGVYEQYF
>TRBV6-5|TRBJ2-5|TRBD2|13|NA
TGTGCCGTATCACTAGCGCACCAAGAGACCCAGTACTTC
CAVSLAHQETQYF
>TRBV7-9|TRBJ2-7|NA|15|NA
TGTGCCAGCAGCCATTCGCTAGGGGTCCCCTACGAGCAGTACTTC
CASSHSLGVPYEQYF
>TRBV11-2|TRBJ2-2|NA|11|NA
TGTGCCAGCAGGCGGACCGGGGAGCTGTTTTTT
CASRRTGELFF
>TRBV28|TRBJ2-5|TRBD2|15|NA
TGTGCCAGCAGACCCGGGGGGGACCCTCAAGAGACCCAGTACTTC
CASRPGGDPQETQYF
>TRBV25-1|TRBJ2-7|TRBD2|15|few
TGTGCCAGCAGTGCGGGACTAGCGGCTTCCTACGAGCAGTACTTC
CASSAGLAASYEQYF
>TRBV18|TRBJ2-5|NA|18|NA
TGTGCCAGCTCACCACCGGGCGGGTTGGCGGTCGGTGAGAAGACCCAGTACTTC
CASSPPGGLAVGEKTQYF
>TRBV5-1|TRBJ2-3|TRBD2|14|NA
TGCGCCAGCAGCTTTCGGGAGGGCACAGATACGCAGTATTTT
CASSFREGTDTQYF
>TRBV7-7|TRBJ2-2|NA|14|once
TGTGCTAGCAGCCGCTCGGGTAACACCGGGGAGCTGTTTTTT
CASSRSGNTGELFF
>TRBV4-2|TRBJ2-7|NA|16|NA
TGTGCCAGCAGCCTAAGGGGCGCCGGTGGCTCCTACGAGCAGTACTTC
CASSLRGAGGSYEQYF
>TRBV7-2|TRBJ1-1|NA|12|NA
TGTGCCAGCAGTATATCGAACACTGAAGCTTTCTTT
CASSISNTEAFF
>TRBV5-6|TRBJ2-7|TRBD2|15|NA
TGTGCCAGCAGCTTGCAACTAGCGGGACCCTACGAGCAGTACTTC
CASSLQLAGPYEQYF
>TRBV7-9|TRBJ2-2|NA|17|NA
TGTGCCAGCAGCTTTACGTGGGACTCTTTTAACACCGGGGAGCTGTTTTTT
CASSFTWDSFNTGELFF
>TRBV6-1|TRBJ2-2|NA|12|NA
TGTGCCAGCACCCCACAGGTCGGGGAGCTGTTTTTT
CASTPQVGELFF
>TRBV21-1|TRBJ2-1|NA|21|NA
TGTGCCAGCAGCAAAAGTTCGGGCGAGAATAGCGGGGGACCCCTCTACAATGAGCAGTTCTTC
CASSKSSGENSGGPLYNEQFF
>TRBV15|TRBJ1-4|TRBD1|14|NA
TGTGCCACCAGCGGCAGGACAGGGGATGAAAAACTGTTTTTT
CATSGRTGDEKLFF
>TRBV19|TRBJ2-7|TRBD1|15|NA
TGTGCCAGTAGCCCAGCCGGGACAGGGGGGTACGAGCAGTACTTC
CASSPAGTGGYEQYF
>TRBV15|TRBJ2-1|TRBD1|15|NA
TGTGCCACCCGTAGGGGACAGGGGCTCTACAATGAGCAGTTCTTC
CATRRGQGLYNEQFF
>TRBV7-3|TRBJ1-3|NA|15|NA
TGTGCCAGCAGCTTAGACCCGGGATCTGGAAACACCATATATTTT
CASSLDPGSGNTIYF
>TRBV6-6|TRBJ2-5|NA|14|NA
TGTGCCAGCAGTTACTCGGTTGGCGGAGAGACCCAGTACTTC
CASSYSVGGETQYF
>TRBV27|TRBJ2-3|NA|15|NA
TGTGCCAGCAGTTTCCAGACGGGACTCACAGATACGCAGTATTTT
CASSFQTGLTDTQYF
>TRBV2|TRBJ1-2|NA|16|NA
TGTGCCAGCAATAGTGTGGACAGCTCCCTCAGATATGGCTACACCTTC
CASNSVDSSLRYGYTF
>TRBV4-3|TRBJ2-1|TRBD2|15|few
TGCGCCAGCAGCCAAATAGCGGGGTCCTACAATGAGCAGTTCTTC
CASSQIAGSYNEQFF
>TRBV11-2|TRBJ1-2|TRBD1|15|NA
TGTGCCAGCAGCTTGGAGGGGGCCGCTAACTATGGCTACACCTTC
CASSLEGAANYGYTF
>TRBV2|TRBJ2-3|TRBD2|19|NA
TGTGCCAGCAGTTGGTCCGGGACTAGCGGGAGTGTCGGCACAGATACGCAGTATTTT
CASSWSGTSGSVGTDTQYF
>TRBV30|TRBJ2-2|NA|14|NA
TGTGCCTGGATCGATGGTTCCGGCACCGGGGAGCTGTTTTTT
CAWIDGSGTGELFF
>TRBV14|TRBJ2-5|TRBD1|15|NA
TGTGCCAGCAGCCAACGCCAGGGGGCCCGAGAGACCCAGTACTTC
CASSQRQGARETQYF
>TRBV7-9|TRBJ2-4|NA|14|NA
TGTGCCAGCAGCTTAGTTTGGGGGCTGGACATTCAGTACTTC
CASSLVWGLDIQYF
>TRBV5-8|TRBJ2-5|TRBD2|16|NA
TGTGCCAGCAGCGTACTTAGCGGGAGGGTACAAGAGACCCAGTACTTC
CASSVLSGRVQETQYF
>TRBV7-3|TRBJ1-6|TRBD1|16|few
TGTGCCAGCAGCTCGGGCGTCGGGACAGGCCCTTCACCCCTCCACTTT
CASSSGVGTGPSPLHF
>TRBV5-4|TRBJ2-3|TRBD2|17|NA
TGTGCCAGCAGCTTATCAGGTAGCGGGGGATACACAGATACGCAGTATTTT
CASSLSGSGGYTDTQYF
>TRBV9|TRBJ2-7|TRBD2|15|NA
TGTGCCAGCAGCGTCGGACTAGCGGGAACCTACGAGCAGTACTTC
CASSVGLAGTYEQYF
>TRBV29-1|TRBJ2-7|TRBD1|15|NA
TGCAGCGTTGAAGGGGGACAGGGGGCCTCCTACGAGCAGTACTTC
CSVEGGQGASYEQYF
>TRBV5-1|TRBJ2-5|TRBD1|15|once
TGCGCCAGCAGCTTGTGGAGGACAGGGCAAGAGACCCAGTACTTC
CASSLWRTGQETQYF
>TRBV30|TRBJ1-1|NA|15|NA
TGTGCCTGGATACCGGGAGTCAGTTTAAGCACTGAAGCTTTCTTT
CAWIPGVSLSTEAFF